This T cell receptor (beta chain) emerged from a study of CXCR3-negative and CXCR3-positive naive CD8 T cells. Study-wide results and limits: The study found more hydrophobic TRB CDR3s in CXCR3-positive naive cells than in CXCR3-negative naive cells.

Worth noting for this clonotype: Its antigen is unidentified.

Germline V CDR1 and CDR2: SQVTM, ANQGSEA. The CDR3 length is 16 residues. Researchers reported sorting every CD8+ T cell subset in triplicate, around 300,000 cells per sort. Each TRB cDNA library was prepared by 5' RACE (with UMI labels). Reanalyzing the 5' RACE reads, TCRdb keeps one entry per CDR3 protein, without DNA. The sample table sets out about 98,000 distinct CDR3 sequences. Sample: naive CXCR3+ CD8+ T cells from blood. The subset here: CD45RO-CCR7+CD27+CD95- naive CD8+ T cells expressing CXCR3 (TNR3+). This TCR was recovered from a human donor in good health. Some clones in this sample may be carry-over from other donors' samples. The chain couples TRBV29-1 to TRBJ2-3; with no DNA, the TCRdb D assignment of TRBD1 cannot be verified. CDR3 protein: CSVAPPGGLATDTQYF.